This record looks at one TCR beta chain sequence and its context. These data originate in a study of control samples from healthy donors and cancer patients. CDR1 is LGHNA, CDR2 YNFKEQ, per germline. V trimming: 0 bases; J trimming: 8 bases; junction bases outside the gene matches: 5. The CDR3 length is 14 residues. The data were produced by immunoSEQ multiplex PCR, yet TCRdb's version contains in-frame clones alone and is incomplete. The table has over 75,000 clones, around four fifths seen once. Specimen: blood. This chain uses TRBV4-2 with TRBJ1-2, with 8 bases lining up with TRBD1. This TCR was sampled from a man aged 25-45 years in good health. The CDR3 DNA is TGTGCCAGCAGCCAAGAAGACAGGGGAGTCGGCTACACCTTC. Protein product: CASSQEDRGVGYTF.